One sample yielded the 26 T cell receptor beta chains listed below, sequenced in a study of PD-1 blockade in classical Hodgkin lymphoma. As to time point: cycle 4 day 1 (C4D1), after more than 5 weeks of nivolumab. All trial patients relapsed after autologous stem cell transplantation. Assay: immunoSEQ multiplex PCR; the TCRdb copy retains only in-frame clones and omits some. The sample yields about 24,000 clones, roughly 80% seen once. This sample comprised peripheral blood mononuclear cells (PBMCs), obtained before the fourth cycle of nivolumab. These receptors were taken from a human donor with classical Hodgkin lymphoma.

A few counts support this clone. The chain couples TRBV5-6 to TRBJ1-6, with TRBD1 matching over 10 bases. There are 15 residues in the CDR3. V lost 4 bases, J lost 9 bases, and 7 bases stayed unmatched. The germline gives CDR1 SGHDT, CDR2 YYEEEE. CDR3 sequence: CASSKRQGASSPLHF. The CDR3 DNA is TGTGCCAGCAGCAAACGACAGGGGGCGAGTTCACCCCTCCACTTT. Using reference TRBV5-6 and TRBJ1-6 for the parts outside the CDR3, the full variable domain is DAGVTQSPTHLIKTRGQQVTLRCSPKSGHDTVSWYQQALGQGPQFIFQYYEEEERQRGNFPDRFSGHQFPNYSSELNVNALLLGDSALYLCASSKRQGASSPLHFGNGTRLTVT.

This clone has more than one count but fewer than ten. Other DNA sequences of this sample code for an identical CDR3. The chain uses TRBV15 and TRBJ2-1; unclear D gene. Trimming cost V 0 bases and J 5 bases, with 8 bases left between them. The CDR3 has 14 residues. Germline V lookup: CDR1 LNHNV, CDR2 YYDKDF (reference sequence). CDR3 sequence (DNA): TGTGCCACCAGCAGAGATGGTGGCAACAATGAGCAGTTCTTC. This sequence encodes CATSRDGGNNEQFF. The complete variable domain, with remaining parts taken from reference TRBV15 and TRBJ2-1, reads DAMVIQNPRYQVTQFGKPVTLSCSQTLNHNVMYWYQQKSSQAPKLLFHYYDKDFNNEADTPDNFQSRRPNTSFCFLDIRSPGLGDTAMYLCATSRDGGNNEQFFGPGTRLTVL.

This chain joins TRBV5-6 and TRBJ2-7; possible D gene TRBD2, 6 bases. Germline V gene data show CDR1 as SGHDT and CDR2 as YYEEEE. Trimming stripped 0 bases from V and 3 bases from J, with 13 bases between. The CDR3 has 15 amino acids. CDR3 coding DNA: TGTGCCAGCAGCTTGGAGTCGGAGGGAGGCTACGAGCAGTACTTC. This codes for CASSLESEGGYEQYF.

The V gene is TRBV11-2, the J gene TRBJ2-3; the match to TRBD2 covers 14 bases. In germline, CDR1 is SGHAT, CDR2 FQNNGV. CDR3 length equals 17 residues. J gave up 1 base and V 0 bases, and 0 bases lay outside the gene matches. As DNA, the CDR3 is TGTGCCAGCAGCTTAGAGGGACTAGCGGGAGGCACAGATACGCAGTATTTT. Protein sequence: CASSLEGLAGGTDTQYF.

This clone was seen once. The rearrangement joins TRBV28 to TRBJ1-6; D remains ambiguous. The CDR3 consists of 15 residues. The ends were cut back, 6 bases at V and 10 bases at J, with 19 bases in the middle. Germline CDR1 and CDR2: MDHEN and SYDVKM. The CDR3 region has the DNA TGTGCCAGCAGCCCTCTCCCAACCCCTTGGTCACCCCTCCACTTT. Amino acids: CASSPLPTPWSPLHF.

V is TRBV10-2 and J is TRBJ2-1; either TRBD1 or TRBD2 may supply D (5 bases each). CDR3 length equals 21 residues. Between the trimmed V and J ends, which lost 0 bases and 8 bases, there was a span of 32 bases. From germline, CDR1 is WSHSY and CDR2 SAAADI. CDR3 loop: CASSESVAVILRGRDPYEQFF. CDR3 DNA: TGCGCCAGCAGTGAGTCGGTGGCGGTTATTCTTCGGGGCAGGGACCCGTATGAGCAGTTCTTC.

This chain links TRBV7-9 with TRBJ2-5; D not resolved. This CDR3 has 14 amino acids. Per the germline V gene, CDR1 is SEHNR and CDR2 is FQNEAQ (reference sequence). V was clipped by 5 bases and J by 4 bases, with 14 bases between them. This CDR3 reads CASSVYLGGETQYF. CDR3 sequence (DNA): TGTGCCAGCAGCGTATATCTCGGCGGAGAGACCCAGTACTTC.

In this sample, this clone turned up a few times. J is TRBJ2-3 and V is TRBV6-6, with 14 bases identical to TRBD2. In germline, CDR1 is MNHNY, CDR2 SVGAGI (reference sequence). The CDR3 totals 14 residues. Trimming removed 8 bases from V and 5 bases from J; junction bases left unmatched: 3. CDR3 coding DNA: TGTGCCAGCGGGACTAGCGGGGGTGGAGATACGCAGTATTTT. Encoded protein: CASGTSGGGDTQYF.

In DNA, the CDR3 is TGTGCCACCGCATTGACAACAAACTCCTACAATGAGCAGTTCTTC. It specifies CATALTTNSYNEQFF. This sequence joins TRBV19 and TRBJ2-1; D uncertain. The CDR3 is 15 amino acids. V was pared by 10 bases and J by 0 bases, with 16 bases between. Germline V gene sequence: CDR1 LNHDA, CDR2 SQIVND (reference sequence).

This rearrangement joins TRBV28 to TRBJ2-1; D unclear. CDR1 is MDHEN and CDR2 is SYDVKM in the germline V gene. The CDR3 has 15 residues. The V end was cut by 8 bases, the J end by 8 bases, with 22 bases between. CDR3 in amino acids: CASPPESGSWDEQFF. Written as DNA, the CDR3 is TGTGCCAGCCCCCCCGAGTCCGGGTCGTGGGATGAGCAGTTCTTC.

In its sample, this clone was seen a few times. The chain has TRBV30 and TRBJ1-2; D is ambiguous. The CDR3 totals 10 residues. Trimming removed 5 bases from V and 8 bases from J, with 9 bases in between. Germline CDR1 reads GTSNPN; CDR2 reads SVGIG (reference sequence). The CDR3 DNA sequence: TGTGCCTGGCGAAGGGAGGGCTACACCTTC. This sequence encodes CAWRREGYTF. Full variable domain (remainder filled in from reference TRBV30 and TRBJ1-2): SQTIHQWPATLVQPVGSPLSLECTVEGTSNPNLYWYRQAAGRGLQLLFYSVGIGQISSEVPQNLSASRPQDRQFILSSKKLLLSDSGFYLCAWRREGYTFGSGTRLTVV.

This chain connects TRBV2 to TRBJ2-3; no clear D. Germline CDR1 is SNHLY and CDR2 is FYNNEI. This CDR3 has 22 residues. V gave up 3 bases and J gave up 3 bases, with 34 bases separating them. CDR3 protein: CASSEQAWATDTQYAPTDTQYF. The DNA for the CDR3 is TGTGCCAGCAGTGAGCAGGCGTGGGCCACAGATACGCAGTATGCCCCTACAGATACGCAGTATTTT.

The V call is TRBV7-8, the J call TRBJ2-7, with 7 bases matching TRBD2. Trimming removed 1 base from V and 9 bases from J; junction bases left unmatched: 9. The germline gives CDR1 SGHVS, CDR2 FQNEAQ. The CDR3 totals 14 residues. The CDR3 is CASSLDLLALGQYF. DNA for the CDR3: TGTGCCAGCAGCTTAGACCTACTAGCGCTGGGGCAGTACTTC.

The rearrangement joins TRBV19 to TRBJ2-2; D is possibly TRBD1 (6 bases). The CDR3 covers 17 residues. The germline V gene encodes CDR1 LNHDA and CDR2 SQIVND (reference sequence). V was shortened by 6 bases and J by 4 bases, with 21 bases between the two germline ends. The CDR3: CASSLQGPISLTGELFF. The DNA of the CDR3 is TGTGCCAGTAGCTTACAGGGCCCCATTTCTCTCACCGGGGAGCTGTTTTTT.

The chain has TRBV2 and TRBJ2-2; D gene unclear. The V end lost 8 bases, the J end lost 0 bases, and 10 bases lay between the germline ends. This CDR3 has 14 amino acids. Germline V gene sequence: CDR1 SNHLY, CDR2 FYNNEI. The chain's CDR3 is CASVQVANTGELFF. CDR3 in DNA: TGTGCCAGCGTGCAGGTAGCGAACACCGGGGAGCTGTTTTTT.

The gene calls are TRBV11-2 and TRBJ2-7, with 8 bases aligning to TRBD1. CDR3 length equals 15 residues. Germline CDR1 reads SGHAT; CDR2 reads FQNNGV. J gave up 7 bases and V 5 bases, and 13 bases lay outside the gene matches. The DNA of the CDR3 is TGTGCCAGCAGCGTTATACGGCAGGGGGCGGGAGAGCAGTACTTC. Residues: CASSVIRQGAGEQYF.

In nucleotides, the CDR3 is TGTGCCAGTAGTATAGATTCCGGGCATCAAGAGACCCAGTACTTC. It encodes CASSIDSGHQETQYF. The gene calls are TRBV19 and TRBJ2-5, with D unclear. CDR3 length: 15 amino acids. CDR1 is LNHDA, CDR2 SQIVND, per germline (reference sequence). Trimming pared 0 bases from V and 2 bases from J, leaving 10 bases between. Based on the CDR3 plus reference TRBV19 and TRBJ2-5, the full variable domain is DGGITQSPKYLFRKEGQNVTLSCEQNLNHDAMYWYRQDPGQGLRLIYYSQIVNDFQKGDIAEGYSVSREKKESFPLTVTSAQKNPTAFYLCASSIDSGHQETQYFGPGTRLLVL.

The gene calls are TRBV2 and TRBJ2-3; D might be TRBD1 (6 bases). Germline assignment: CDR1 SNHLY and CDR2 FYNNEI. The CDR3 has 15 amino acids. Deletions cut 3 bases from V and 1 base from J, with 11 bases between. The CDR3 protein is CASSELSGGTDTQYF. In DNA form, the CDR3 reads TGTGCCAGCAGTGAGCTGTCAGGGGGCACAGATACGCAGTATTTT. Filled out from reference TRBV2 and TRBJ2-3, the complete variable domain reads EPEVTQTPSHQVTQMGQEVILRCVPISNHLYFYWYRQILGQKVEFLVSFYNNEISEKSEIFDDQFSVERPDGSNFTLKIRSTKLEDSAMYFCASSELSGGTDTQYFGPGTRLTVL.

This chain links TRBV5-1 with TRBJ2-7; D might be TRBD2 (6 bases). The CDR3 has 14 residues. The germline V gene encodes CDR1 SGHRS and CDR2 YFSETQ. V lost 3 bases, J lost 7 bases, and 17 bases lay in between. CDR3 sequence: CASSYLGGAGEQYF. The CDR3 DNA is TGCGCCAGCAGCTACCTGGGCGGGGCGGGGGAGCAGTACTTC.

The rearrangement links TRBV6-1 to TRBJ1-6; D might be TRBD1 (5 bases). V lost 7 bases and J 2 bases, leaving 9 bases between the germline ends. The CDR3 is 14 amino acids. In germline, CDR1 is MNHNS, CDR2 SASEGT. CDR3 coding DNA: TGTGCCAGCACCCCAGGGCCCTATAATTCACCCCTCCACTTT. Translation gives CASTPGPYNSPLHF.

The chain joins TRBV19 to TRBJ2-1; maybe TRBD1 (5 bases). The CDR3 has 15 amino acids. Germline V gene data show CDR1 as LNHDA and CDR2 as SQIVND (reference sequence). V was shortened by 6 bases and J by 0 bases, with 12 bases between the two germline ends. The CDR3 bases are TGTGCCAGTAGGGACACACAGAGCTCCTACAATGAGCAGTTCTTC. It specifies CASRDTQSSYNEQFF.

Only one count was recorded for this clone. The J gene is TRBJ1-4, the V gene TRBV7-6; D unresolved. V lost 0 bases and J lost 5, with 4 bases in between. Per germline, CDR1 SGHVS and CDR2 FNYEAQ. This CDR3 region has 13 residues. DNA of the CDR3: TGTGCCAGCAGCTTAGCGGGGAATGAAAAACTGTTTTTT. Translated: CASSLAGNEKLFF.

CDR3 bases: TGTGCCCGACTTCTCGGGACAGCTACTAACTATGGCTACACCTTC. Its translation is CARLLGTATNYGYTF. The chain recombines TRBV30 with TRBJ1-2; 7 bases map to TRBD1. The CDR3 has 15 residues. V was pared by 8 bases and J by 0 bases, with 12 bases of the junction left unmatched. Germline values: CDR1 GTSNPN, CDR2 SVGIG (reference sequence).

This chain links TRBV27 with TRBJ2-7; 7 bases align to TRBD1. Trimming cost V 3 bases and J 5 bases; bases outside gene matches: 10. This CDR3 spans 15 amino acids. Germline V gene sequence: CDR1 MNHEY, CDR2 SMNVEV (reference sequence). CDR3 DNA: TGTGCCAGCAGTTTCACATCACAGGGGACCAACGAGCAGTACTTC. It codes for CASSFTSQGTNEQYF.

The chain couples TRBV5-1 to TRBJ2-3; 10 positions agree with TRBD1. Per germline, CDR1 SGHRS and CDR2 YFSETQ. V was pared by 4 bases and J by 1 base, with 9 bases of the junction left unmatched. The CDR3 contains 17 residues. The CDR3 here is CASSPTRQGARTDTQYF. CDR3 DNA sequence: TGCGCCAGCAGCCCGACCCGACAGGGGGCGCGCACAGATACGCAGTATTTT.

The chain employs TRBV19 and TRBJ2-7; D not certain. Germline CDR1 and CDR2: LNHDA and SQIVND (reference sequence). V gave up 0 bases and J gave up 4 bases, with 16 bases separating them. The CDR3 contains 16 residues. The CDR3 region is CASSIDPGREQYEQYF. The CDR3, as DNA: TGTGCCAGTAGTATAGATCCGGGTAGGGAACAATACGAGCAGTACTTC.